The source of this T cell receptor (beta chain) is a study of neurological immune-mediated disorders. The length of the CDR3 is 13 residues. V was clipped by 5 bases and J by 3 bases, with 13 bases between them. CDR1 DFQATT and CDR2 SNEGSKA come from the germline V gene (reference sequence). In TCRdb, the 5' RACE reads were re-called with MiXCR into one record per CDR3 protein. The repertoire holds roughly 38,000 distinct CDR3 sequences, with 8.5% to 14% as singletons. The time point here: technical triplicate 1. This clonotype was picked up many times. Sequencing was performed on PBMCs. The chain is built from TRBV20-1 and TRBJ1-2, with D possibly being TRBD1 (5 bases). The receptor was derived from a man aged 55 to 70 with HTLV-1-associated myelopathy (HAM/TSP). The CDR3 DNA is TGCAGTGCTCCGGGCGGGACGGACTATGGCTACACCTTC. The encoded protein is CSAPGGTDYGYTF.